The sequence of this TCR beta chain was determined in a study of T cells in Graves' hyperthyroidism and ophthalmopathy. Study context: Peripheral blood was taken when the disease was first diagnosed, before any treatment began.

The PBMCs were taken from over 9.5 ml of fresh peripheral blood. CDR3 length: 13 amino acids. Trimming took 2 bases from V and 8 from J, leaving 7 bases between them. Germline lookup yields CDR1 SGHTA and CDR2 FQGNSA. The TCR beta CDR3 regions underwent amplification using RNA transcripts as the source. The study used the HTBI primer set for a first-round RT-PCR of the TCR CDR3. Each CDR3 protein gets one entry after TCRdb re-called the multiplex PCR reads with MiXCR. The sample holds around 400,000 distinct CDR3 sequences, 13% seen once. This clonotype has only a few counts. The antigen remains unidentified. Broader study findings: By a 13 V-J model, ophthalmopathy was set apart from stable hyperthyroidism. Ophthalmopathy, which appeared later, was predicted by the model a median roughly 6.4 months before onset.

This TCR came from a young woman with Graves' hyperthyroidism. The rearrangement links TRBV7-2 to TRBJ1-6; no definite D call. The sequenced sample was blood. CDR3 sequence: CASSLITYSPLHF. CDR3 coding DNA: TGTGCCAGCAGCTTAATAACCTATTCACCCCTCCACTTT.